Listed here is a single TCR beta chain. Its binding antigen is unknown. One base away there is no much larger clone; base qualities are not given. The data derive from a study of immune evolution from preneoplasia to lung adenocarcinoma (dated by TCRdb to 2020 to 2023). About the full investigation: No AAH lesions showed HLA loss of heterozygosity, compared with 6% to 7.5% of AIS, 15% of MIA and less than 35% of ADC lesions. The study profiled immune contexture across lung adenocarcinoma precursors and invasive adenocarcinoma using immune gene expression, TCR sequencing and multiplex immunofluorescence. Class I HLA alleles were inferred from exome data with POLYSOLVER, and allele-specific HLA loss was detected with LOHHLA. A total of about 56 patients contributed TCR sequencing data. The immune data were integrated with whole exome sequencing and methylation data from the same cohort of nodules. Resected precursor lesions (AAH, AIS, MIA) and invasive adenocarcinomas were compared with paired morphologically normal lung tissue. In total, the cohort included 50 to 60 patients with pulmonary nodules, all of whom underwent surgical resection. Sample size was based on specimen availability rather than a prior power calculation. It was reported in the study that about 100 samples were used for TCR sequencing.

The patients had resection in Japan or China between about 2013 and 2018. The histologic diagnosis of each case was independently confirmed on H&E slides by two lung cancer pathologists. Premalignant or tumor cells were enriched for nucleic acid extraction by macro-dissection performed after pathologic assessment. DNA was isolated from FFPE tissue using the AllPrep DNA/RNA FFPE Kit. The immunoSEQ hsTCRbeta Kit was used to sequence TCR beta CDR3 regions from DNA. The published analysis was carried out like this. The ImmunoSEQ Analyzer was used to analyse the TCR sequencing data. T cell clonality was calculated on productive rearrangements as 1 minus Pielou's evenness. To measure T cell diversity, the inverse Simpson index was applied to productive templates. T cell density was defined as TCR beta template counts normalized to usable DNA, with usable DNA estimated by amplification and sequencing of housekeeping genes. Two-sided Kruskal-Wallis tests were used to compare TCR metrics across histologic stages. This is the immuneACCESS table as TCRdb keeps it, with only in-frame sequences that have V and J called. A part of the clones is gone; compared with another copy, unresolved V genes explain less than half, and the rest is unexplained. That table is the source of V, J and clone size, and D and trimming were worked out from the DNA. Counted in this sample were 9,500 to 10,000 clones; about four fifths of them appeared once. The top ten clones comprise roughly 13% of the sample.

Overall study outcomes, separate from this receptor: KRAS-mutant nodules showed the highest T cell clonality compared with EGFR-mutant or double wild-type lesions. Clonality was highest in normal lung, while later-stage lesions appeared to show lower clonality but higher T cell density and diversity. The findings were based on association rather than direct causation, and larger cohorts with long-term follow-up and longitudinal biopsies were deemed needed. The highest top T cell clone frequencies were observed in normal lung, and a progressive decrease in top T cell clone frequencies appeared to occur from AAH through AIS, MIA and invasive adenocarcinoma. Because every patient came from Japan and China, how well the results apply to Western populations was uncertain.

The CDR3 starts with the cysteine, ends with the phenylalanine, and has 14 residues. Of the read, only the CDR3 DNA is kept; its 42 bases are in frame from base 1. Clipping removes 3 bases from V and 4 bases from J, with 4 as the unmatched junction base count. Based on the germline V gene, the CDR1 and CDR2 sequences are SGHTA and FQGTGA. Sequenced material: FFPE lung adenocarcinoma in situ tissue. The cell subset or site tag for this specimen amounts to: preinvasive adenocarcinoma in situ (AIS). The chain is made from TRBV7-3 and TRBJ2-7, with TRBD2 identical over 9 junction bases. This receptor was taken from a person of 80 years or more with lung adenocarcinoma. The sequence in DNA is TGTGCCAGCAGCTTGAGCGGGGGGCAATACGAGCAGTACTTC. Its translation is CASSLSGGQYEQYF.